The 23 T cell receptor beta chains below were found in one sample sequenced in a study of blood T cell repertoires in COVID-19. Only in-frame clones appear in the TCRdb table, and some are missing; sequencing was by immunoSEQ multiplex PCR. The sample contains 150,000 or so clones, approximately 93% of which appear only once. Sequencing was performed on peripheral blood. All receptors derive from a woman aged 55-75 years with COVID-19, enrolled during active disease.

V is TRBV11-2 and J is TRBJ1-3; 10 bases fit TRBD1. In germline, CDR1 is SGHAT, CDR2 FQNNGV. V was pared by 6 bases and J by 4 bases, with 6 bases of the junction left unmatched. This CDR3 is built from 15 residues. The CDR3 spells CASSQTGGDGNTIYF. CDR3 in DNA: TGTGCCAGCAGTCAGACAGGGGGCGACGGAAACACCATATATTTT.

The J gene is TRBJ2-7, the V gene TRBV29-1, with 7 bases that match TRBD1. The germline CDR1 and CDR2 sequences are SQVTM and ANQGSEA. The CDR3 covers 15 residues. Trimming removed 3 bases from V and 2 bases from J; junction bases left unmatched: 10. The CDR3 nucleotides read TGCAGCGTTGATCTCTTCGGGACAGCCCCCTACGAGCAGTACTTC. Amino acids: CSVDLFGTAPYEQYF.

CDR3 residues: CASSLRGLSTDTQYF. For the CDR3, the DNA is TGCGCCAGCAGCTTAAGGGGGCTGAGCACAGATACGCAGTATTTT. The rearrangement links TRBV5-1 to TRBJ2-3; 7 positions match TRBD1. The CDR3 is made up of 15 amino acids. V dropped 2 bases and J dropped 0; count of bases not matched to a gene: 3. Germline CDR1 reads SGHRS; CDR2 reads YFSETQ.

This chain links TRBV2 with TRBJ2-7; D gene ambiguous. Trimming pared 6 bases from V and 4 bases from J, leaving 10 bases between. Germline V lookup: CDR1 SNHLY, CDR2 FYNNEI. The CDR3 is made up of 12 amino acids. In nucleotides, the CDR3 is TGTGCCAGCAGCGCCTCAGGTTACGAGCAGTACTTC. Amino acid sequence: CASSASGYEQYF.

This chain links TRBV25-1 with TRBJ1-6, with unresolved D. V dropped 6 bases and J dropped 0 bases, with 9 bases sitting between them. CDR1 is MGHDK, CDR2 SYGVNS, per germline. The CDR3 runs 15 residues. CDR3 sequence: CASSHSVSYNSPLHF. The DNA of the CDR3 is TGTGCCAGCAGCCACAGTGTCTCCTATAATTCACCCCTCCACTTT.

The chain uses TRBV7-6 and TRBJ1-3; TRBD1 is a possible D gene (6 bases). The V gene's germline CDR1 is SGHVS and CDR2 FNYEAQ. The V end was cut by 0 bases, the J end by 7 bases, with 16 bases between. This CDR3 is built from 16 residues. CDR3 sequence reads: CASSLAITGYRNTIYF. Written as DNA, the CDR3 is TGTGCCAGCAGCTTAGCGATTACAGGGTATAGGAACACCATATATTTT.

The chain is built from TRBV12-3 or TRBV12-4 and TRBJ2-5, with D maybe TRBD2 (5 bases). This CDR3 is 13 amino acids long. Trimming left V 2 bases short and J 1 base short, with 5 bases between. CDR3 nucleotides: TGTGCCAGCAGTTTAAGCGGCCAAGAGACCCAGTACTTC. It specifies CASSLSGQETQYF.

The chain is built from TRBV4-3 and TRBJ2-3; perhaps TRBD2 as D (5 bases). V lost 1 base, J lost 0 bases, and 8 bases lay in between. Germline V lookup: CDR1 LGHNA, CDR2 YSLEER. This CDR3 has 15 residues. The CDR3 reads CASSQGTSSTDTQYF. For the CDR3, the DNA is TGCGCCAGCAGCCAAGGGACTTCTAGCACAGATACGCAGTATTTT.

The chain combines TRBV29-1 with TRBJ1-2; D ambiguous. V shed 3 bases and J shed 5 bases, with 7 bases lying between them. The CDR3 has 11 amino acids. Germline CDR1 reads SQVTM; CDR2 reads ANQGSEA. In nucleotides, the CDR3 is TGCAGCGTTGATACGGGGTATGGCTACACCTTC. This translates into CSVDTGYGYTF.

V gene TRBV2 combines with J gene TRBJ1-3; 7 bases match TRBD1. V trimming: 5 bases; J trimming: 0 bases; junction bases outside the gene matches: 10. Germline assignment: CDR1 SNHLY and CDR2 FYNNEI. CDR3 length: 17 residues. The CDR3 DNA is TGTGCCAGCAGTACGTTGGGGACAGCGATCTCTGGAAACACCATATATTTT. Protein: CASSTLGTAISGNTIYF.

This clone appeared once. The gene calls are TRBV6-6 and TRBJ2-1, with TRBD2 matching 7 bases. Trimming cost V 2 bases and J 8 bases; bases outside gene matches: 12. The germline V gene encodes CDR1 MNHNY and CDR2 SVGAGI (reference sequence). This CDR3 has 16 amino acids. CDR3: CASSYGLAVGYYEQFF. For the CDR3, the DNA is TGTGCCAGCAGTTACGGGCTAGCGGTAGGTTACTATGAGCAGTTCTTC.

The chain is built from TRBV18 and TRBJ2-7; maybe TRBD1 (5 bases). The germline gives CDR1 KGHSH, CDR2 LQKENI. This CDR3 spans 15 amino acids. V was trimmed by 3 bases and J by 0 bases, leaving 12 bases between them. CDR3 coding DNA: TGTGCCAGCTCACCTAATCGACAGCCCTCCTACGAGCAGTACTTC. It encodes CASSPNRQPSYEQYF.

The J gene is TRBJ1-5, the V gene TRBV18; D might be TRBD1 (6 bases). Germline V gene data show CDR1 as KGHSH and CDR2 as LQKENI. The CDR3 runs 17 residues. V was cut by 3 bases and J by 0 bases, with 15 bases left in between. CDR3 coding DNA: TGTGCCAGCTCACCCTCAGGACAGTACCTTAGCAATCAGCCCCAGCATTTT. This sequence encodes CASSPSGQYLSNQPQHF.

The V and J genes are TRBV7-9 and TRBJ1-4; 7 nucleotides line up with TRBD1. CDR1 is SEHNR, CDR2 FQNEAQ, per germline (reference sequence). CDR3 length equals 17 residues. J lost 8 bases, V lost 5 bases, and 17 bases had no gene match. CDR3 DNA sequence: TGTGCCAGCAGCGGACGGACGCAGACAGGGCTCAACGAAAAACTGTTTTTT. It translates to CASSGRTQTGLNEKLFF.

The chain links TRBV4-3 to TRBJ2-1; TRBD2 agrees at 9 bases. This CDR3 spans 15 amino acids. Losses at the gene ends were 3 bases for V and 3 bases for J; bases not matched to a gene: 3. CDR1 and CDR2 (germline): LGHNA, YSLEER. The CDR3 sequence is CASSQAGGDYNEQFF. The CDR3 DNA is TGCGCCAGCAGCCAGGCGGGGGGGGACTACAATGAGCAGTTCTTC.

The chain employs TRBV19 and TRBJ2-5; possibly TRBD2 for D (6 bases). The CDR3 extends over 16 amino acids. The germline V gene encodes CDR1 LNHDA and CDR2 SQIVND (reference sequence). Trimming shortened V by 1 base and J by 5 bases, and 17 bases separated the two germline ends. CDR3 sequence reads: CASSIGGIGIRETQYF. The CDR3 DNA reads TGTGCCAGTAGTATAGGCGGGATTGGGATACGGGAGACCCAGTACTTC.

The rearrangement links TRBV4-3 to TRBJ2-3, with D perhaps TRBD2 (6 bases). The CDR3 contains 17 residues. Germline V gene sequence: CDR1 LGHNA, CDR2 YSLEER. V was shortened by 0 bases and J by 6 bases, with 19 bases between the two germline ends. CDR3 nucleotides: TGCGCCAGCAGCCAAGATGGGACTCCTTCCCCCATTGATACGCAGTATTTT. Protein: CASSQDGTPSPIDTQYF.

The chain recombines TRBV23-1 with TRBJ1-2; 7 bases match TRBD1. TRBV23-1 is given ORF status, its function remaining uncertain. This CDR3 is 13 amino acids long. Trimming took 6 bases from V and 7 from J; bases not matched to a gene: 8. The CDR3 sequence: CASSTRGSGGYTF. In DNA, the CDR3 is TGCGCCAGCAGCACCAGGGGGTCGGGTGGCTACACCTTC.

CDR3: CASSHEESSYEQYF. CDR3 nucleotide sequence: TGTGCCAGCAGCCACGAGGAGAGCTCCTACGAGCAGTACTTC. The rearrangement uses TRBV7-9 and TRBJ2-7; no clear D. This CDR3 is built from 14 residues. The V end lost 5 bases, the J end lost 0 bases, and 11 bases lay between the germline ends. Germline lookup yields CDR1 SEHNR and CDR2 FQNEAQ (reference sequence).

A word on this clone: Germline is not matched at one junction end, which may reflect a read error. The rearrangement joins TRBV3-1 (or the pseudogene TRBV3-2) to TRBJ2-1; D may be TRBD1 (5 bases). CDR1 and CDR2 (germline): LGHDT, YNNKEL (reference sequence). The CDR3 totals 13 residues. CDR3 coding DNA: TGTGCCAGCAGCCAAGCAGTGGTGGGGCGACGGGTCTTC. Residues: CASSQAVVGRRVF.

This clone was counted between two and nine times. The V gene is TRBV7-8, the J gene TRBJ2-7; possibly TRBD2 for D (7 bases). The CDR3 has 15 amino acids. Germline lookup yields CDR1 SGHVS and CDR2 FQNEAQ. Trimming pared 1 base from V and 5 bases from J, leaving 15 bases between. The CDR3 loop is CASSLEQGGLDEQYF. The CDR3 DNA follows: TGTGCCAGCAGCTTAGAACAGGGAGGGCTGGACGAGCAGTACTTC.

V is TRBV19 and J is TRBJ2-3; D might be TRBD1 (5 bases). Germline V lookup: CDR1 LNHDA, CDR2 SQIVND (reference sequence). V shed 9 bases and J shed 5 bases, with 18 bases lying between them. The CDR3 contains 14 residues. DNA of the CDR3: TGTGCCAGCAACCTGGGCAGGGCCCGAGATACGCAGTATTTT. Translation gives CASNLGRARDTQYF.

The chain links TRBV27 to TRBJ2-7, with 9 nucleotides matching TRBD1. CDR1 MNHEY and CDR2 SMNVEV come from the germline V gene (reference sequence). Trimming at V came to 6 bases and at J to 1 base, leaving 16 bases not matched to a gene. The CDR3 totals 18 residues. CDR3 region: CASSYIGTGRFGSYEQYF. CDR3 coding DNA: TGTGCCAGCAGCTACATTGGGACAGGGCGTTTTGGGTCCTACGAGCAGTACTTC.